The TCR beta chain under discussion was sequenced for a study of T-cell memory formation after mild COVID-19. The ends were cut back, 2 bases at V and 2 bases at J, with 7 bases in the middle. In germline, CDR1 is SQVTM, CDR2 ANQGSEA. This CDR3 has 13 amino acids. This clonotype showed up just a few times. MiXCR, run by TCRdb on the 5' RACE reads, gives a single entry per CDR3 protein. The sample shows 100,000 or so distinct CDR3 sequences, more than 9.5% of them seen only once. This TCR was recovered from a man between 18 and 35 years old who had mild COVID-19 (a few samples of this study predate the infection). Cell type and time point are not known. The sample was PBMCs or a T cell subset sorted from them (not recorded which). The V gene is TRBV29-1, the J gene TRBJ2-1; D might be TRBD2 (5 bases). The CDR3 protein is CSVESGTYNEQFF. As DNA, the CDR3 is TGCAGCGTTGAAAGCGGCACCTACAATGAGCAGTTCTTC.